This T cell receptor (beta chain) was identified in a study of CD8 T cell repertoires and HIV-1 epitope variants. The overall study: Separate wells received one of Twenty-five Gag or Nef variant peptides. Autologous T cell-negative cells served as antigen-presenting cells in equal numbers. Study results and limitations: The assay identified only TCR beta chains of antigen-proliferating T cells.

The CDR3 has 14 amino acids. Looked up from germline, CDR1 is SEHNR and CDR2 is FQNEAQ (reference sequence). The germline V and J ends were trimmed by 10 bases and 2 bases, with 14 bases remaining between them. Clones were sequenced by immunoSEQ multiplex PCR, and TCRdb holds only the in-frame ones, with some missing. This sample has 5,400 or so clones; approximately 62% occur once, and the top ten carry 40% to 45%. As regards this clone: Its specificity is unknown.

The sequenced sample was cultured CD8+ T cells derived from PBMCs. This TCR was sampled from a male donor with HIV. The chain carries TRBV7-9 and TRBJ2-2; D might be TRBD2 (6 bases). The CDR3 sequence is CATPGLSNTGELFF. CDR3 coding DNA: TGTGCCACCCCAGGACTATCAAACACCGGGGAGCTGTTTTTT.